This T cell receptor beta chain was sequenced for a study of regulatory T cells in long-lasting Graves disease (dated by TCRdb to the early 2020s). Some background on the complete study: Persistent Graves' disease was defined as persistently positive TSH receptor autoantibodies together with antithyroid drug treatment for over 5 years. The study was conducted in China and was registered as a clinical trial. In the clinical cohort, patients with persistent Graves' disease had used antithyroid drugs for an average of roughly ten years. Peripheral blood TCR sequencing and RNA sequencing compared persistent Graves' disease patients with newly diagnosed Graves' disease patients. A total of around 33 samples underwent TCR sequencing, from some 13 patients with persistent Graves' disease and roughly 20 patients with newly diagnosed Graves' disease.

The investigation overall reported the following: As a limitation, the authors acknowledged that the small sample size may reduce accuracy. Sequencing and analysis were restricted to the TCR beta chain. The study examined only peripheral blood because the primary lesion, thyroid tissue, could not be accessed. Persistent patients shared more public clonotypes among themselves (under 3,000) than newly diagnosed patients did (more than 950). Lower TCR Shannon entropy and fewer highly expanded clones were observed in persistent Graves' disease patients than in newly diagnosed patients, which suggested clonal expansion. TRBV28, TRBJ1-2 and TRBJ2-5 were preferentially used in persistent disease, while TRBV20-1 and TRBJ2-1 were favored in newly diagnosed disease.

Sample time point, as interpreted from the label and publication: persistent/refractory GD, antithyroid drugs over 5 years with positive TRAb. For both TCR sequencing and RNA sequencing, RNA was extracted from PBMCs using TRIzol. The diagnosis of Graves' disease followed American Thyroid Association guidelines. Patients for the study were recruited at an endocrinology department in Xi'an, China. Each patient gave 7.5 to 10 milliliters of peripheral blood, collected in an EDTA anticoagulant tube. Ficoll Paque Plus density gradient separation was used to isolate PBMCs, and no further T cell sorting was performed. An Agilent 2100 Bioanalyzer and agarose gel were used to check RNA quality, and a NanoDrop 2000 was used to measure RNA concentration. The receptor library was made with multiplex PCR. Sequenced on an Illumina HiSeq 4000. CDR3 regions were amplified by Arm-PCR with iRepertoire HTBI primers to construct TCR beta libraries. PCR products were gel purified before sequencing. The paper's data handling went like this. Gene usage analysis of CDR3 amino acid clonotypes relied on the 55 to 80 TRBV and 15 or so TRBJ segments identified across samples. Filtered high-quality paired reads were merged into contigs using COPE and FqMerger. BLAST was used to align contigs to the IMGT TRBV, TRBD and TRBJ reference genes, and CDR3 was defined following IMGT. Highly expanded clones were defined as clonotypes with a frequency above 0.1%. Shannon entropy was used to measure repertoire diversity, and the Gini coefficient was used to measure V-J evenness. A clonotype found in more than one individual was treated as public. In-frame beta chains were kept once TCRdb had trimmed the public reads at Q25 with fastp and called clones with MiXCR. CDR3 protein duplicates are merged, each entry listing the most common genes and DNA. None of the V and J calls come from the authors' own analysis; TCRdb made them. The sample has around 340,000 distinct CDR3 sequences on record, 15% to 20% of them singletons. Jointly, the top ten make up around 30% of the sample.

With regard to this clonotype: Its cognate antigen has yet to be identified. It has no much larger one-base neighbor in the sample; base qualities were not kept.

V is shortened by 6 bases, J by 2 bases, and the region joining them spans 14 bases. Counted from cysteine to phenylalanine, this CDR3 has 15 amino acids. Only the CDR3 region is kept as DNA, spanning 45 bases read in frame from base 1. As encoded in the germline V gene, CDR1 is MNHNS while CDR2 is SASEGT. The source of this sequence is a female donor with Graves disease. The V and J genes are TRBV6-1 and TRBJ2-1; tentative D gene TRBD2, with 5 bases matching. The material was peripheral blood mononuclear cells (PBMCs), obtained when the disease was refractory, from a patient treated with antithyroid drugs. CDR3 reads: CASRLRDAAYNEQFF. The nucleotide sequence reads as follows: TGTGCCAGCAGACTACGGGATGCCGCCTACAATGAGCAGTTCTTC.